Sequencing of this T cell receptor beta chain was carried out in a study of T cell changes during pregnancy in multiple sclerosis. CDR3 length: 16 amino acids. The trim removed 3 bases at V and 0 bases at J, leaving 2 bases unmatched. Germline-derived CDR1 and CDR2 are MNHNS and SASEGT. The table came from immunoSEQ multiplex PCR; TCRdb's copy has only in-frame clones and leaves some out. The sample lists some 55,000 clones, around nine tenths seen once, with approximately 5.3% in the top ten. This TCR derives from a human donor whose cells served as feeder cells for cultures in a pregnancy study. Sequenced: peripheral blood from another person, used as feeder cells. The rearrangement joins TRBV6-1 to TRBJ1-5, with TRBD1 matching 10 bases. The chain's CDR3 is CASSETGGYSNQPQHF. Written as DNA, the CDR3 is TGTGCCAGCAGTGAGACAGGGGGCTATAGCAATCAGCCCCAGCATTTT.